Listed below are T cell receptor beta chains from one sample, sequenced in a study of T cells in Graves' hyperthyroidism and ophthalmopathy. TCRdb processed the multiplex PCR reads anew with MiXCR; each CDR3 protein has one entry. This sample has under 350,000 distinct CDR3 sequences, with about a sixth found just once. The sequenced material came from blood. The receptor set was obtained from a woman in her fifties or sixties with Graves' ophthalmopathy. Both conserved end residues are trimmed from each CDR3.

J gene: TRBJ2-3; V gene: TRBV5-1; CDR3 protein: ASSPRGLEDTQY
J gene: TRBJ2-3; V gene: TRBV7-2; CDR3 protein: ASSVLLAGGTDTQY
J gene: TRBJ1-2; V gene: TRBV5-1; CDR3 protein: ASSPRQGANYGYT
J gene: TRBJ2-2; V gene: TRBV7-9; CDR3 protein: ASSLRVGDTGELF
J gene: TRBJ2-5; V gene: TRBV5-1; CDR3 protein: ASSRGLSETQY
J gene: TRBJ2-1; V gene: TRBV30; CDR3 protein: AWSPGQNNEQF
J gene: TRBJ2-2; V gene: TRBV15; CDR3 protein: ATSRGSEGGGELF
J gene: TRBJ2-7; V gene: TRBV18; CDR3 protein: ASSPPNIQGGEQY
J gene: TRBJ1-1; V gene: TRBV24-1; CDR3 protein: ATSDILGVAF
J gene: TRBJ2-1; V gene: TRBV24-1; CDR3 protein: ATSEASGRAFNEQF
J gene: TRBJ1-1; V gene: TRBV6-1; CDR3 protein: ASSKLSRDTEAF
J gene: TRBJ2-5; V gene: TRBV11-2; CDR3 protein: ASSLAMLAEETQY
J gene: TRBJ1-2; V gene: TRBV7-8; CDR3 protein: ASSLVWGEGGYT
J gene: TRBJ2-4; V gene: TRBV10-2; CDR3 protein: ASSDRDLAKNIQY
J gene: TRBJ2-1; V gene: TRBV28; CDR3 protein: ASSLSLAGVSYNEQF
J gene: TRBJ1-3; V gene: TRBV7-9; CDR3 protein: ASSLGPLGGNTIY
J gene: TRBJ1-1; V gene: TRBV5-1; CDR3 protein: ASSFRQGAGTEAF
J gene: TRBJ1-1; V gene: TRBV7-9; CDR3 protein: ASSLNLGPITEAF
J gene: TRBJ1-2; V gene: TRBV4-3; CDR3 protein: ASSRSGGLLGYT
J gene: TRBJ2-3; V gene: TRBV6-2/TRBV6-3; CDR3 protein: ASRLPDSVVQY
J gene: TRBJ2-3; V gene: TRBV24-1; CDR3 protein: ATSKRTFTDTQY
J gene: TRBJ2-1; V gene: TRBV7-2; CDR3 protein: ASSFRMNWRDEQF
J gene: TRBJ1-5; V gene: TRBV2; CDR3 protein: ASRQSHTINQPQH
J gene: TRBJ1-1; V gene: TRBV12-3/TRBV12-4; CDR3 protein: ASTPSARMNTEAF
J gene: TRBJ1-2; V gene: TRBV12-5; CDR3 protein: ASGLDRGDNYGYT
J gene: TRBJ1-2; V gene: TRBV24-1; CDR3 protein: ATSDYGQTGYT
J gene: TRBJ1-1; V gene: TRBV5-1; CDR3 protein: ASSFYRDRIMNTEAF
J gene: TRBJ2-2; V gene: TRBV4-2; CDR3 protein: ASSLGSGIGELF
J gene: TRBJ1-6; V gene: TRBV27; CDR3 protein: ASRREYNSPLH
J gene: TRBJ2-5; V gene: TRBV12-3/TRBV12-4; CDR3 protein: ASSDSGGLTQY
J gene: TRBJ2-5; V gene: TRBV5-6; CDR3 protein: ASSFGPAQETQY
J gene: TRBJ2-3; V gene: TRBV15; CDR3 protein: ATSTKPGTGGRDTQY
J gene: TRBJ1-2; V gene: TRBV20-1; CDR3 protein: SAMDGNYGYT
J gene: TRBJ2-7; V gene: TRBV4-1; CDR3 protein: ASSHEGLAGGLSEQY
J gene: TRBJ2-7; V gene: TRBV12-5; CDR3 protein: ASGLSGGHEQY
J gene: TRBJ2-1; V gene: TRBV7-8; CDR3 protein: ASSLERRFGYNEQF
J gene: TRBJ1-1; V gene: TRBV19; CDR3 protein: ANSPRQGARTEAF
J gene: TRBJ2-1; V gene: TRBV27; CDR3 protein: ASSFDRADEQF
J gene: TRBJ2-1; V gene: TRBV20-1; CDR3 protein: SARGGDEQF
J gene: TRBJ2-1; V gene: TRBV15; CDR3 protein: ATSRDLASREQF
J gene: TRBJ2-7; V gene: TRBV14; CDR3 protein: ASSPRTIRGEQY
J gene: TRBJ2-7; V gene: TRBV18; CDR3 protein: ASSPPGQLYEQY
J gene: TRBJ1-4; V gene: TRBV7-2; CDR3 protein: ASSLTGGEEKLF
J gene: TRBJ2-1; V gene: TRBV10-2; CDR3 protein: ATSPLAPRYNEQF
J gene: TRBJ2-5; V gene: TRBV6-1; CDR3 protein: ASRRQGFQETQY
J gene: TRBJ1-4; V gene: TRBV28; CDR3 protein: ASSWDSLNEKLF
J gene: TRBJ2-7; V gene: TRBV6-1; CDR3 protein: ASSEEWFYEQY
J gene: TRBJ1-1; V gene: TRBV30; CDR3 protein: AINRQLNTEAF
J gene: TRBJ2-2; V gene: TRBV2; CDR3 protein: ASSVTGYAGELF
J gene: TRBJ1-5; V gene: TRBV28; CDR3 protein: ASSWIRGNQPQH
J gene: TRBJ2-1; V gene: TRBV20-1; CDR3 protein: SARKDSTLYNEQF
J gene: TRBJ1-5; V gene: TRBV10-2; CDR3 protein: ASSEIGPPSNQPQH
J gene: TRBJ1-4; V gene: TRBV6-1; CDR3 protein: ASRQGSNEKLF